The source of this T cell receptor beta chain is a study of blood T cell repertoires in COVID-19 (dated by TCRdb to 2020 to 2021). For the study in its entirety: Samples from collaborators originated in the United States, Italy and Spain and spanned both the acute and convalescent phases of COVID-19. The material from the prospective study consisted of cDNA or gDNA derived from T cells, B-cell-depleted T cells, or PBMCs. Where available, HLA class I and class II types were obtained from metadata supplied by the sample provider rather than from assay-based typing. The samples were drawn from two sources: the first 160 participants of the ongoing ImmuneRACE study, and 1,200 or so subjects contributed by 6 global collaborators. The repertoires were made available in a free public database intended to serve as a resource for research on the immune response to SARS-CoV-2. Sample metadata almost always included a de-identified subject ID, COVID-19 status, age in years and sex. The dataset comprised deeply sampled blood TCRbeta repertoires from subjects exposed to, actively infected with, or recovered from COVID-19. On the study overall, not on this receptor specifically: The amount of clinical and demographic metadata varied by source and participant and was provided uncurated.

Trimming removed 8 bases from V and 3 bases from J, leaving 11 bases between the germline ends. The germline V gene sets CDR1 to KGHSH and CDR2 to LQKENI. The CDR3 starts with the cysteine, ends with the phenylalanine, and has 13 residues. Only the CDR3 DNA is retained, 39 bases long and in frame from the first base. Whole blood was collected in K2EDTA tubes by collaborating institutions according to the institutions' own protocols. For TCRbeta analysis, collaborator samples were shipped as frozen whole blood, as isolated PBMCs, or as DNA extracted from either sample type. A remark on this clone: This receptor's antigen is unknown. There are no base qualities to consult, and no much larger clone falls within one base.

TCRbeta CDR3 regions were amplified from genomic DNA using the immunoSEQ Assay, a bias-controlled multiplex PCR. Turning to the authors' computational methods: Within the assay, amplification of reference gene primers was used to estimate how many nucleated cells each sample contained. To quantify the absolute abundance of each unique TCRbeta CDR3 rearrangement, sequence reads were collapsed and filtered. For each sample, productive Simpson clonality was calculated as the square root of Simpson's diversity index across productive rearrangements. TCRdb holds this immuneACCESS table with in-frame rearrangements only. Some clones are missing; in checked studies, unresolved V genes explain under half, and the rest has no known cause. V, J and clone size are taken as reported in that table, and D and trimming were inferred from the DNA itself. The sample table holds roughly 200,000 clones, of which around three quarters were seen once. Around 7% of the sample belongs to the ten largest clones.

The sequence is built from TRBV18 and TRBJ1-5; the D gene is possibly TRBD1, with 6 bases matching. The TCR comes from a man between 65 and 80 years old with active or convalescent COVID-19. The sample consisted of peripheral blood. The CDR3 amino acid sequence is: CASARTDNQPQHF. The DNA sequence reads TGTGCCAGCGCGAGGACAGACAATCAGCCCCAGCATTTT.